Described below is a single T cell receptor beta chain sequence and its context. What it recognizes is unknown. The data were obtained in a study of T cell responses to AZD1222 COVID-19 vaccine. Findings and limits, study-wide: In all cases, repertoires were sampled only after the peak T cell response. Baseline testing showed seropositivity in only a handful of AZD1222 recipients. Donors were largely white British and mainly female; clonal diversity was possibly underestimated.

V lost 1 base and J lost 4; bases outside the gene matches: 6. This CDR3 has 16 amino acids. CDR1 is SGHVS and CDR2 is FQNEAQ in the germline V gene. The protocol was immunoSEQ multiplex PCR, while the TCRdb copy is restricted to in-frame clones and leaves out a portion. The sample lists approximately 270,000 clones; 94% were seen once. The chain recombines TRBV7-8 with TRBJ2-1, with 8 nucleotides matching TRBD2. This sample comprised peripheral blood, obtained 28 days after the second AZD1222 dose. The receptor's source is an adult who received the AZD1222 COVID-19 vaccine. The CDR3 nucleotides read TGTGCCAGCAGCTTAGAGGGTAGCGGGGATTACAATGAGCAGTTCTTC. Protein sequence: CASSLEGSGDYNEQFF.